Detailed here is one T cell receptor (beta chain). Trimming took off 5 bases at V and 0 bases at J, with 11 bases between the two ends. CDR3 length: 15 amino acids. CDR1 and CDR2 from the germline V gene are SGHRS and YFSETQ. This sample is drawn from a study of T-cell memory formation after mild COVID-19. TCRdb re-called the 5' RACE reads through MiXCR, storing one row per CDR3 protein. Of tens of thousands of distinct CDR3 sequences in the sample, roughly 25% were seen once. This receptor was identified in a young man who had mild COVID-19 (a few samples of this study predate the infection). Cell type and time point are not known. The chain combines TRBV5-1 with TRBJ2-2, with D possibly called TRBD1 or TRBD2 (5 bases each). The sequenced sample was PBMCs or a T cell subset sorted from them (not recorded which). CDR3: CASRETGPNTGELFF. CDR3 nucleotides: TGCGCCAGCAGGGAAACGGGACCGAACACCGGGGAGCTGTTTTTT.